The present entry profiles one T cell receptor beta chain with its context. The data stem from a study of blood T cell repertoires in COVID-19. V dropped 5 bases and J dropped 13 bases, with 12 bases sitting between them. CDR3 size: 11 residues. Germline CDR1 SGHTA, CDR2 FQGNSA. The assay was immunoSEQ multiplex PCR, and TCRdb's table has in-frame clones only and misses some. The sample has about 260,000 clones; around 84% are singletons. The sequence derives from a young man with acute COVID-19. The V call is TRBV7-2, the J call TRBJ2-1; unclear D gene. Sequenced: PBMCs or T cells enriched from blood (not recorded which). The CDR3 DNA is TGTGCCAGCAGCCCCGCGGAGACTCAGTTCTTC. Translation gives CASSPAETQFF.